A selection of T cell receptor beta chains follows, all from one sample in a study of beta chain features in type 1 diabetes. Here immunoSEQ multiplex PCR was the method, and the copy in TCRdb shows in-frame clones only, minus some. This sample carries approximately 170,000 clones, 63% of them seen once, and the ten largest clones take roughly 0.089%. The material sequenced was naive CD4+ T cells from blood. The receptors derive from a man aged 25 to 40 with type 1 diabetes. Each CDR3 is given with its conserved first and last residue.

>12|TRBV29-1|TRBJ2-5
CSSSGVGETQYF
>13|TRBV10-3|TRBJ2-5
CAISESGVETQYF
>14|TRBV15|TRBJ2-1
CATISGGLYNEQFF
>12|TRBV23-1|TRBJ1-5
CASSQSSQPQHF
>14|TRBV27|TRBJ2-1
CATSGTGHYNEQFF
>14|TRBV23-1|TRBJ2-2
CAGEGPENTGELFF
>14|TRBV7-9|TRBJ1-2
CASSSPVTGDGYTF
>17|TRBV4-3|TRBJ2-2
CASSQLYRGMDTGELFF
>17|TRBV28|TRBJ2-1
CASSPYPVQGAGNEQFF
>19|TRBV7-8|TRBJ2-4
CASSLGVSPAEKAKNIQYF
>16|TRBV7-2|TRBJ2-3
CASSPTAGPSTDTQYF
>16|TRBV18|TRBJ1-2
CASSPYPGQGFYGYTF
>15|TRBV15|TRBJ1-6
CATSRDRTGNSPLHF
>16|TRBV5-1|TRBJ2-7
CASSPAEEVNSNEQYF
>11|TRBV14|TRBJ1-1
CASSAGGLSFF
>12|TRBV29-1|TRBJ2-3
CSVERGSDTQYF
>15|TRBV4-3|TRBJ1-4
CASSQDTGGNEKLFF
>13|TRBV9|TRBJ2-7
CASSPHAKYEQYF
>16|TRBV5-1|TRBJ2-7
CASSLVLAGGVYEQYF
>14|TRBV10-1|TRBJ2-3
CASSVRQGGDTQYF
>14|TRBV29-1|TRBJ2-4
CSVAGEYAKNIQYF
>15|TRBV30|TRBJ2-1
CAWSPGSTMRNEQFF
>15|TRBV7-6|TRBJ2-3
CASSPQTLSGGTQYF
>15|TRBV7-2|TRBJ1-2
CASSLGQGINYGYTF
>13|TRBV7-2|TRBJ1-6
CASSLLEFSPLHF
>17|TRBV14|TRBJ1-6
CASSQVLAYPYNSPLHF
>13|TRBV19|TRBJ2-1
CASHPGQGNEQFF
>11|TRBV28|TRBJ2-1
CASSFGSGQFF
>12|TRBV7-2|TRBJ2-3
CASSVSTDTQYF
>15|TRBV30|TRBJ1-4
CAWSATGLSNEKLFF
>14|TRBV30|TRBJ2-7
CAWSVENFSYEQYF
>12|TRBV28|TRBJ2-5
CASSLVNAEWYF
>13|TRBV10-3|TRBJ2-3
CAIMDRGTDTQYF
>11|TRBV10-3|TRBJ2-7
CAISELYEQYF
>14|TRBV19|TRBJ2-1
CASSPRTAYNEQFF
>14|TRBV19|TRBJ1-2
CATTPAGEGAGYTF
>13|TRBV6-6|TRBJ2-7
CASHLERAYEQYF
>15|TRBV29-1|TRBJ2-5
CSVEDYQGAKGTQYF
>12|TRBV29-1|TRBJ2-1
CSVPGSNNEQFF
>13|TRBV29-1|TRBJ1-1
CSVVPPGNTEAFF
>12|TRBV27|TRBJ1-2
CASKEQGSGYTF
>13|TRBV30|TRBJ1-1
CAWSVGQYTEAFF
>15|TRBV29-1|TRBJ2-2
CSVEGRAGRAGELFF
>12|TRBV7-6|TRBJ2-2
CASSPNSGELFF
>12|TRBV29-1|TRBJ1-2
CSVRQGNYGYTF
>14|TRBV11-2|TRBJ2-3
CASSSLKQGLTQYF
>15|TRBV10-3|TRBJ2-1
CAISESSGGGAKKFF
>14|TRBV7-9|TRBJ2-5
CASSLWDIQETQYF
>13|TRBV7-9|TRBJ2-5
CASSLGSAETQYF
>16|TRBV9|TRBJ2-3
CASSVGSSVLTDTQYF
>14|TRBV11-2|TRBJ2-7
CASRKGVGHYEQYF
>13|TRBV10-3|TRBJ2-1
CAISDRERGEQFF
>11|TRBV20-1|TRBJ2-3
CSAPSTDTQYF
>15|TRBV7-9|TRBJ2-7
CASSDTRDLPYEQYF
>13|TRBV11-2|TRBJ2-1
CASSLGLPDEQFF
>16|TRBV23-1|TRBJ1-3
CASRPRDGNSGNTIYF
>14|TRBV10-3|TRBJ1-2
CAISEQGFNYGYTF
>14|TRBV9|TRBJ2-6
CASSDNSGANVLTF
>10|TRBV30|TRBJ1-2
CGRGGLGYTF